The clone carrying this TCR beta chain was seen a handful of times. Its target is not known. These data come from a study of identical twins. Study results and caveats: Insertions ran lower in abundant cord blood beta clonotypes, though not in memory repertoires.

A universal primer site came from template switching; cDNA carried unique molecular identifiers. MiXCR was run by TCRdb on the 5' RACE reads, yielding one entry per CDR3 protein. The table shows about 900,000 distinct CDR3 sequences, with around 12% occurring only once. CDR1 and CDR2 from the germline V gene are MGHDK and SYGVNS. V lost 6 bases, J lost 4 bases, and 4 bases stayed unmatched. The CDR3 has 13 amino acids. All donors comprised healthy Caucasians. This sample was also put to use in a study of yellow fever vaccine responses in identical twins.

Sequencing was done on a sample of PBMCs. The clonotype was recovered from a woman in her late teens or twenties in good health. The V call is TRBV25-1, the J call TRBJ1-1, with 8 nucleotides matching TRBD1. The CDR3 protein is CASRGGQGTEAFF. The CDR3, as DNA: TGTGCCAGCAGAGGTGGACAGGGCACTGAAGCTTTCTTT.